In this sample, the clone carrying this TCR beta chain turned up many times. As yet, its antigen is unknown. The record originates from a study of neurological immune-mediated disorders. The cDNA was generated through 5'RACE incorporating 10-nucleotide random UMIs. TCRdb recomputed calls from the 5' RACE reads with MiXCR, one row per CDR3 protein. The data show roughly 31,000 distinct CDR3 sequences, with under 6% seen just once and 23% held by the top ten. The study built unsorted libraries from 2 million PBMCs kept at -80 C. Study-wide results and limits: Because no CDR3 amino acid sequences were shared across subjects by expanded clones, private repertoires were suggested in all groups. While HTLV-1-associated myelopathy showed the greatest TCR clonal expansion, multiple sclerosis showed the least, falling below healthy controls.

The sequencing sample was made of PBMCs. This TCR was sampled from a man aged 18 to 30 in good health.

This CDR3 is CASSPLEGRGRDEQFF. CDR3 sequence (DNA): TGTGCCAGCAGCCCCCTAGAAGGTAGGGGGCGCGATGAGCAGTTCTTC. V is TRBV3-1 and J is TRBJ2-1, with 7 bases identical to TRBD1. V lost 4 bases, J lost 8 bases, and 14 bases stayed unmatched. The CDR3 is 16 residues long. CDR1 and CDR2 from the germline V gene are LGHDT and YNNKEL (reference sequence).